What follows are 16 T cell receptor beta chains derived from one specimen sequenced in a study of blood T cells in healthy people across ages. Primed by a sample-barcoded 5' primer and a J-beta primer mix, a second PCR proceeded for about 7 to 12 cycles. From the 5' RACE reads, TCRdb called clonotypes with MiXCR, one entry per CDR3 protein. The repertoire holds 1.5 million to 1.9 million distinct CDR3 sequences, with approximately 43% as singletons. Source material: blood. The receptors come from a woman between 18 and 30 years old in good health.

The chain uses TRBV10-3 and TRBJ2-1; possible D gene TRBD2, 5 bases. Per germline, CDR1 ENHRY and CDR2 SYGVKD. This CDR3 contains 13 residues. The V end was cut by 11 bases, the J end by 4 bases, with 15 bases between. The CDR3 reads CAVWEIKYNEQFF. The CDR3 region has the DNA TGTGCCGTCTGGGAGATTAAGTACAATGAGCAGTTCTTC.

This clonotype has more than one count but fewer than ten. V is TRBV20-1 and J is TRBJ2-1; 8 nucleotides agree with TRBD2. Unmatched junction bases numbered 9, after V lost 0 bases and J lost 8 bases. Germline values: CDR1 DFQATT, CDR2 SNEGSKA (reference sequence). This CDR3 comprises 15 residues. The CDR3 bases are TGCAGTGCTAGAGATCCGGGAGGGTTGAGAGATGAGCAGTTCTTC. Its protein product is CSARDPGGLRDEQFF.

This chain joins TRBV25-1 and TRBJ2-1; TRBD2 aligns across 8 bases. Trimming removed 3 bases from V and 3 bases from J; junction bases left unmatched: 13. Germline V gene data show CDR1 as MGHDK and CDR2 as SYGVNS. The length of the CDR3 is 18 residues. This CDR3 is CASSEPLLAGKVYNEQFF. The DNA of the CDR3 is TGTGCCAGCAGTGAGCCCCTCCTAGCGGGTAAAGTCTACAATGAGCAGTTCTTC.

The chain recombines TRBV10-3 with TRBJ2-7; TRBD1 matches at 7 bases. The germline V gene encodes CDR1 ENHRY and CDR2 SYGVKD. J lost 1 base, V lost 4 bases, and 1 base had no gene match. The CDR3 has 13 residues. This chain's CDR3 is CAISAGQSYEQYF. For the CDR3, the DNA is TGTGCCATCAGTGCGGGACAGTCCTACGAGCAGTACTTC.

The chain couples TRBV20-1 to TRBJ2-7; the D gene is possibly TRBD2 (6 bases). CDR1 DFQATT and CDR2 SNEGSKA come from the germline V gene (reference sequence). Trimming removed 0 bases from V and 6 bases from J, with 12 bases in between. The CDR3 totals 13 residues. CDR3 nucleotides: TGCAGTGCTAGAGATATACTAGCCGCCGAGCAGTACTTC. It yields the protein CSARDILAAEQYF.

As concerns this clonotype: A much larger clone differs from this one at a single base, so this may be a read error. The J gene is TRBJ2-1, the V gene TRBV12-3 or TRBV12-4; 7 nucleotides line up with TRBD2. The CDR3 runs to 15 residues. The junction had 12 bases not matched to a gene; V was cut back by 6 bases and J by 7 bases. The CDR3 loop is CASRLRRAGSNEQFF. In DNA form, the CDR3 reads TGTGCCAGCAGGCTAAGACGAGCGGGGTCTAATGAGCAGTTCTTC.

This clonotype was picked up a small number of times. This sequence joins TRBV6-5 and TRBJ1-1; TRBD1 might be the D (6 bases). V shed 2 bases and J shed 4 bases, with 14 bases lying between them. The CDR3 contains 15 residues. The germline CDR1 and CDR2 sequences are MNHEY and SVGAGI. The CDR3 sequence: CASSYGLTGGTEAFF. For the CDR3, the DNA is TGTGCCAGCAGTTACGGGTTGACAGGAGGCACTGAAGCTTTCTTT.

A single count supports this clonotype. V gene TRBV12-3 or TRBV12-4 combines with J gene TRBJ2-1, with no clear D. V was cut by 3 bases and J by 10 bases, with 10 bases left in between. CDR3 length equals 12 residues. DNA for the CDR3: TGTGCCAGCAGTTTTCCCTCCCCAGAGCAGTTCTTC. As protein: CASSFPSPEQFF.

The V call is TRBV27, the J call TRBJ1-1, with 7 bases aligning to TRBD1. This CDR3 has 14 amino acids. Germline V gene data show CDR1 as MNHEY and CDR2 as SMNVEV (reference sequence). The V segment lost 3 bases and the J segment 2 bases; nucleotides outside the gene matches: 3. CDR3 amino acids: CASSFTGENTEAFF. The DNA of the CDR3 is TGTGCCAGCAGTTTCACAGGGGAAAACACTGAAGCTTTCTTT.

This clonotype was seen more than once but under ten times. The chain joins TRBV5-1 to TRBJ2-1, with a tentative D call TRBD2 (5 bases). The germline V gene has CDR1 SGHRS and CDR2 YFSETQ. V was clipped by 4 bases and J by 13 bases, with 12 bases between them. This CDR3 has 11 residues. The CDR3 bases are TGCGCCAGCAGCCCTAGCATCTTCCAGTTCTTC. Its protein product is CASSPSIFQFF.

A few counts support this clonotype. V is TRBV5-1 and J is TRBJ2-5, with D uncertain. The CDR3 runs to 14 residues. V lost 0 bases and J 5 bases, leaving 11 bases between the germline ends. CDR1 is SGHRS, CDR2 YFSETQ, per germline. In DNA, the CDR3 is TGCGCCAGCAGCTTGGGGGTCTTGAGGGAGACCCAGTACTTC. Amino acids: CASSLGVLRETQYF.

The V gene is TRBV5-1, the J gene TRBJ1-1; D is perhaps TRBD1 (6 bases). V gave up 6 bases and J gave up 2 bases, with 14 bases separating them. The CDR3 length is 14 residues. Germline V gene sequence: CDR1 SGHRS, CDR2 YFSETQ. The CDR3 region has the DNA TGCGCCAGCACCCGGGAGGGGGGAAACACTGAAGCTTTCTTT. This encodes CASTREGGNTEAFF.

The table lists this clonotype with a few counts. The chain links TRBV9 to TRBJ1-2; 9 bases agree with TRBD1. Germline lookup yields CDR1 SGDLS and CDR2 YYNGEE. This CDR3 has 15 amino acids. V dropped 3 bases and J dropped 7; count of bases not matched to a gene: 10. The CDR3 sequence is CASSATGTGSAGYTF. DNA for the CDR3: TGTGCCAGCAGCGCCACCGGGACAGGGTCCGCTGGCTACACCTTC.

The sample holds one count of this clonotype. The V gene is TRBV7-2, the J gene TRBJ2-3, with 8 bases lining up with TRBD2. This CDR3 spans 15 amino acids. Per germline, CDR1 SGHTA and CDR2 FQGNSA. V dropped 3 bases and J dropped 3; count of bases not matched to a gene: 5. DNA of the CDR3: TGTGCCAGCAGCTTCCAGGGCGGGAGGACAGATACGCAGTATTTT. This encodes CASSFQGGRTDTQYF.

The chain employs TRBV7-8 and TRBJ2-5, with D maybe TRBD2 (6 bases). The CDR3 loop spans 15 amino acids. Germline lookup yields CDR1 SGHVS and CDR2 FQNEAQ. V was trimmed by 4 bases and J by 8 bases, leaving 20 bases between them. In nucleotides, the CDR3 is TGTGCCAGCAGCTCCGGGGGTCCAGGGAGAAAAACCCAGTACTTC. As protein: CASSSGGPGRKTQYF. The full variable domain, with the rest looked up from reference TRBV7-8 and TRBJ2-5, is GAGVSQSPRYKVAKRGQDVALRCDPISGHVSLFWYQQALGQGPEFLTYFQNEAQLDKSGLPSDRFFAERPEGSVSTLKIQRTQQEDSAVYLCASSSGGPGRKTQYFGPGTRLLVL.

J is TRBJ2-5 and V is TRBV20-1; 8 nucleotides line up with TRBD2. The V gene's germline CDR1 is DFQATT and CDR2 SNEGSKA (reference sequence). The CDR3 has 16 amino acids. The J segment lost 3 bases and the V segment lost 5 bases, leaving 14 bases of the junction unmatched. CDR3 coding DNA: TGCAGTGCTCATCCCCTTCGGGGGGGACCTAAAGAGACCCAGTACTTC. Translating it yields CSAHPLRGGPKETQYF.